Reported below is one T cell receptor beta chain. Its antigen remains unknown. The repertoire was sequenced with immunoSEQ multiplex PCR; TCRdb's copy has only in-frame clones and lacks some. The sample carries about 20,000 clones, around 80% recorded once. This sample was included in a study of neoadjuvant nivolumab and ipilimumab in lung cancer. Background on the study: Nivolumab 3 mg/kg was given days 1, 15 and 29, plus ipilimumab 1 mg/kg day 1 in combination. Regarding the study as a whole: Blood richness before therapy tracked richness in tumors resected after neoadjuvant therapy. Pathologic regression was not significantly tied to TCR clonality. TCR richness and clonality were higher in tumors than adjacent uninvolved lung.

The sequences come from tumor tissue, collected after neoadjuvant nivolumab, alone or with ipilimumab, at or shortly before surgery. This receptor was obtained from an adult with non-small cell lung cancer.

CDR3 in amino acids: CASSLVGVGGTDTQYF. In DNA form, the CDR3 reads TGTGCCAGCAGCTTAGTGGGGGTCGGGGGAACAGATACGCAGTATTTT. The rearrangement joins TRBV11-2 to TRBJ2-3, with a weak D call TRBD2 (6 bases). Germline loops: CDR1 SGHAT, CDR2 FQNNGV. This CDR3 contains 16 residues. V lost 1 base, J lost 3 bases, and 14 bases lay in between.